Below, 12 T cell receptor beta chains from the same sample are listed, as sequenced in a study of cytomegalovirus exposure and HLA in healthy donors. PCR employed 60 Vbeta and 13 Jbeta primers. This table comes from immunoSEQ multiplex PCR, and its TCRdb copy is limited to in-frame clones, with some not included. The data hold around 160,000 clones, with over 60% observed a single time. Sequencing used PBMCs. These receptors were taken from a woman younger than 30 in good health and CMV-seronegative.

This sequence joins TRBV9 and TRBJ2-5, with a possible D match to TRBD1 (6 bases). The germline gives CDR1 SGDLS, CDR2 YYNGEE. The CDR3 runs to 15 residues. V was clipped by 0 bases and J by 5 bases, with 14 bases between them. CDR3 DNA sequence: TGTGCCAGCAGCGTAGAGGGCAGGGGTTCTGAGACCCAGTACTTC. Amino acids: CASSVEGRGSETQYF.

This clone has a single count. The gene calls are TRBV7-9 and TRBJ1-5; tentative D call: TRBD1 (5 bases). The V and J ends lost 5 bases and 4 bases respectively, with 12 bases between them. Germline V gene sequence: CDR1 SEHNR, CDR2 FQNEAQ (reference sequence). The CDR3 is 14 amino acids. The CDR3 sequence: CASSHAGGNQPQHF. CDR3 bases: TGTGCCAGCAGCCACGCGGGGGGAAATCAGCCCCAGCATTTT. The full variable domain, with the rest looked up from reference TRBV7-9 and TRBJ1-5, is DTGVSQNPRHKITKRGQNVTFRCDPISEHNRLYWYRQTLGQGPEFLTYFQNEAQLEKSRLLSDRFSAERPKGSFSTLEIQRTEQGDSAMYLCASSHAGGNQPQHFGDGTRLSIL.

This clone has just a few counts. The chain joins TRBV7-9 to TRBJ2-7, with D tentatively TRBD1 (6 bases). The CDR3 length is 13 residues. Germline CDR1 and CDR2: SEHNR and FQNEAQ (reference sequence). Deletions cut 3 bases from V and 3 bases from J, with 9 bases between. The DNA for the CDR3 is TGTGCCAGCAGCTTTACAGGGTTCTACGAGCAGTACTTC. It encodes CASSFTGFYEQYF.

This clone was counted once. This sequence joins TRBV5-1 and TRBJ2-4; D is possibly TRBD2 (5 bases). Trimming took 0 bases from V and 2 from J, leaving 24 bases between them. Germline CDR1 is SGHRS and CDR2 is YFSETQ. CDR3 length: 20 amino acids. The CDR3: CASSLVAGRKAEGTKNIQYF. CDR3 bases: TGCGCCAGCAGCTTGGTGGCGGGCAGAAAGGCAGAGGGAACCAAAAACATTCAGTACTTC.

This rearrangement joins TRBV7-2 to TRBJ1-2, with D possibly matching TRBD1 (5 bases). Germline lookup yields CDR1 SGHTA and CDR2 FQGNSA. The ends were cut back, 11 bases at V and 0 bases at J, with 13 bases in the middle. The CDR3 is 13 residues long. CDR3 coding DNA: TGTGCCGGGGCGGGGCCCGCTAACTATGGCTACACCTTC. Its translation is CAGAGPANYGYTF.

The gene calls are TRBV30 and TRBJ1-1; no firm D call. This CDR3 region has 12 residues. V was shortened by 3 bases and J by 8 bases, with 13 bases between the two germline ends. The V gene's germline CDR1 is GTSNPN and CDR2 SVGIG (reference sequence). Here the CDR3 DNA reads TGTGCCTGGAGAACGGAGAGTACCGAAGCTTTCTTT. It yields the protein CAWRTESTEAFF. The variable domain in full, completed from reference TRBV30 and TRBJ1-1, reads SQTIHQWPATLVQPVGSPLSLECTVEGTSNPNLYWYRQAAGRGLQLLFYSVGIGQISSEVPQNLSASRPQDRQFILSSKKLLLSDSGFYLCAWRTESTEAFFGQGTRLTVV.

In DNA form, the CDR3 reads TGCAGCGTTGCTGGGAGGGGGGAGGTGAACACTGAAGCTTTCTTT. It translates to CSVAGRGEVNTEAFF. The V and J genes are TRBV29-1 and TRBJ1-1; D is possibly TRBD1 (6 bases). The germline V and J ends were trimmed by 4 bases and 0 bases, with 15 bases remaining between them. Germline V CDR1 and CDR2: SQVTM, ANQGSEA. The CDR3 extends over 15 amino acids.

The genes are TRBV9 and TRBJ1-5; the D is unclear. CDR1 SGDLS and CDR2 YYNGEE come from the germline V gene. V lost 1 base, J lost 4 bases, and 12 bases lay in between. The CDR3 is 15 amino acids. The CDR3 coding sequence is TGTGCCAGCAGCGTATCCGGGGTGGGGAATCAGCCCCAGCATTTT. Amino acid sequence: CASSVSGVGNQPQHF.

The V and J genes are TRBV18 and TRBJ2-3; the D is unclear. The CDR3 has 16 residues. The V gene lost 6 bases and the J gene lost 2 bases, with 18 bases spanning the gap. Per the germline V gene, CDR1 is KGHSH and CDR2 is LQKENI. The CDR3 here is CASSQQSQVNTDTQYF. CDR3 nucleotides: TGTGCCAGCTCCCAGCAAAGTCAGGTTAACACAGATACGCAGTATTTT.

The DNA of the CDR3 is TGCGCCAGCAGCTTGAGGACAAATACCTACGAGCAGTACTTC. Amino acid sequence: CASSLRTNTYEQYF. The chain couples TRBV5-1 to TRBJ2-7; perhaps TRBD1 as D (5 bases). The ends were cut back, 1 base at V and 2 bases at J, with 10 bases in the middle. This CDR3 spans 14 amino acids. Germline values: CDR1 SGHRS, CDR2 YFSETQ.

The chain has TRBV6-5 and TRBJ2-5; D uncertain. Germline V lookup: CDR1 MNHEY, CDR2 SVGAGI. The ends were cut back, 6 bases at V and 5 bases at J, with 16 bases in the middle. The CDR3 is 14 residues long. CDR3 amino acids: CASRLTSSWETQYF. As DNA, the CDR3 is TGTGCCAGCAGATTGACTTCGAGCTGGGAGACCCAGTACTTC.

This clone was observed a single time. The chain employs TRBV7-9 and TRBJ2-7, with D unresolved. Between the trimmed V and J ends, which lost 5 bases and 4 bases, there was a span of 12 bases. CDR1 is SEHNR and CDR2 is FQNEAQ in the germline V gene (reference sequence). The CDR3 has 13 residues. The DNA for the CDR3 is TGTGCCAGCAGCCGTGCCCTGAGTTACGAGCAGTACTTC. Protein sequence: CASSRALSYEQYF. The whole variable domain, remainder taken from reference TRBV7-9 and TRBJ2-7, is DTGVSQNPRHKITKRGQNVTFRCDPISEHNRLYWYRQTLGQGPEFLTYFQNEAQLEKSRLLSDRFSAERPKGSFSTLEIQRTEQGDSAMYLCASSRALSYEQYFGPGTRLTVT.